The entry below gives a single T cell receptor (beta chain) sequence along with its context. Its antigen remains unknown. Both 60 Vbeta primers and 13 Jbeta primers went into the PCR. The assay was immunoSEQ multiplex PCR, and TCRdb's table has in-frame clones only and misses some. The sample has 150,000 to 200,000 clones, 81% seen once. The source of the sample is a study of cytomegalovirus exposure and HLA in healthy donors. The wider study: About 85 million unique TCRs from HLA-typed donors were held in an early release of data. Findings and limits, study-wide: It emerged from a later analysis that several of the most significant clusters appeared to be linked to common viral pathogens. Some TCR beta chains (roughly 160 of them) were listed as cytomegalovirus-associated.

The V and J ends lost 5 bases and 0 bases, in that order; junction bases with no gene match: 7. The germline V gene encodes CDR1 LNHDA and CDR2 SQIVND (reference sequence). The CDR3 consists of 17 residues. The sequenced sample was PBMCs. The TCR comes from a man aged 50 to 60 in good health and CMV-seronegative. The chain joins TRBV19 to TRBJ1-6; 7 bases are a match to TRBD1. DNA of the CDR3: TGTGCCAGTAGTGGACAGGATCCCAGCTCCTATAATTCACCCCTCCACTTT. It translates to CASSGQDPSSYNSPLHF.